Listed below are T cell receptor beta chains from one sample, sequenced in a study of blood T cells in healthy people across ages. MiXCR, applied by TCRdb to the 5' RACE reads, yields one record per CDR3 protein. This sample has about 780,000 distinct CDR3 sequences, with 35% to 50% found just once. The sample comprised blood. Receptors originate from a man of 80 years or more in good health. Each CDR3 is given with its conserved first and last residue. Each record gives: clone size, V gene, J gene, CDR3 protein. Clone size is not always given. Where it is, it says once, few, many or a class for expanded clones.

>NA|TRBV3-1|TRBJ1-2
CASSQWTGSGYTF
>many|TRBV7-9|TRBJ2-1
CASSGRSYNEQFF
>NA|TRBV5-1|TRBJ2-1
CASSSDGGNYYNEQFF
>NA|TRBV30|TRBJ2-5
CAWRGLAGGRQETQYF
>many|TRBV5-1|TRBJ1-5
CASSLQGAGNQPQHF
>NA|TRBV7-2|TRBJ1-2
CASSLAWDVSNYGYTF
>NA|TRBV7-9|TRBJ2-3
CASSLLAGVRTDTQYF
>many|TRBV7-2|TRBJ2-3
CASSLGRAGVGTDTQYF
>many|TRBV12-3/TRBV12-4|TRBJ2-1
CASSSLAGHYNEQFF
>many|TRBV29-1|TRBJ2-1
CSVEHPIGYNEQFF
>NA|TRBV4-2|TRBJ2-6
CASSQEGKSSGANVLTF
>few|TRBV12-3/TRBV12-4|NA
CASRGGRGETQYF
>NA|TRBV29-1|TRBJ2-3
CSVLRQGSIDTQYF
>NA|TRBV12-3/TRBV12-4|TRBJ2-1
CASSLRLAGVYNEQFF
>NA|TRBV5-6|TRBJ2-3
CAGSLGNTQYF
>NA|TRBV19|NA
CASSPSREETQYF
>once|TRBV7-9|TRBJ2-7
CASSWLWREGPYNEQYF
>NA|TRBV6-2/TRBV6-3|TRBJ2-1
CASSSSRISYNEQFF
>NA|TRBV29-1|TRBJ2-7
CSVGNAYEQYF
>NA|TRBV12-3/TRBV12-4|TRBJ2-3
CASSPNRGSTDTQYF
>few|TRBV5-4|TRBJ2-7
CASSLAPGGYF
>NA|TRBV5-1|TRBJ2-2
CASSWQKLGELFF
>few|TRBV29-1|TRBJ2-3
CSVETTSGRAGDTQYF
>NA|TRBV6-6|TRBJ1-2
CASHRDRGQVGYTF
>NA|TRBV12-3/TRBV12-4|TRBJ2-7
CASSVGFRAEQYF
>few|TRBV11-3|TRBJ2-1
CASSSRTGGSYNEQFF
>NA|TRBV20-1|NA
CSRSSGRAGSYNEQYF
>NA|TRBV20-1|TRBJ2-7
CSAGGQADEQYF
>NA|TRBV7-2|TRBJ2-5
CASSGQRGQGTQYF
>NA|TRBV5-1|TRBJ2-1
CASRSRDYIYNEQFF
>few|TRBV5-1|TRBJ1-5
CASKSGTGINQPQHF
>NA|TRBV15|TRBJ2-5
CATSRGQLETQYF
>NA|TRBV29-1|TRBJ2-7
CSVEVGLARAYEQYF
>few|TRBV7-2|TRBJ1-4
CASSFNRGEKLFF
>NA|TRBV7-2|TRBJ2-4
CASSPTRTSNIQYF
>few|TRBV7-9|TRBJ2-7
CASSNQGQGASYEQYF
>many|TRBV29-1|TRBJ2-3
CSVELAGIDTQYF
>NA|TRBV3-1|TRBJ2-7
CASSQREGPHEQYF
>once|TRBV20-1|TRBJ1-5
CSAHSPGAGGQPQHF
>NA|TRBV12-3/TRBV12-4|TRBJ2-5
CASSGTGGRETLYF